These 14 T cell receptor beta chains were sequenced from one sample in a study of CD8+CD57+ T cells in acquired aplastic anemia. Genomic DNA, serving as template, underwent TCR beta VDJ and CDR3 profiling. TCRdb processed the reads anew with MiXCR; each CDR3 protein has one entry. The top ten clones hold 3.5% to 4.5% of a sample with around 400,000 distinct CDR3 sequences, approximately 70% of them seen once. Material for sequencing was sorted CD4+, CD8+, or CD8+CD57+ T cells (not recorded which) from PBMCs. Every receptor here comes from a human donor in good health, serving as a control.

There are many counts of this clonotype. The genes are TRBV28 and TRBJ1-5; a weak D match, TRBD1 (6 bases). CDR1 is MDHEN and CDR2 is SYDVKM in the germline V gene. Trimming removed 7 bases at V and 3 bases at J, with 13 bases between. CDR3 length equals 14 residues. The CDR3 reads CASKGGSVNQPQHF. Written as DNA, the CDR3 is TGTGCCAGCAAGGGGGGCAGCGTCAATCAGCCCCAGCATTTT.

Regarding this clonotype: In this CDR3 the conserved last residue, phenylalanine or tryptophan, is missing, so a read error is likely. The DNA is left out, because the CDR3 cannot be placed on it with certainty; the CDR3 is given as TCRdb lists it. The chain couples TRBV9 to TRBJ1-1; no DNA check was done on the table's D call, TRBD1. The germline gives CDR1 SGDLS, CDR2 YYNGEE. The CDR3 has 13 amino acids, counting both end residues. The CDR3 sequence: CASRRDPQTQTLV.

In its sample, this clonotype was seen many times. The chain recombines TRBV4-2 with TRBJ2-4; D unresolved. The CDR3 runs 18 residues. Per germline, CDR1 LGHNA and CDR2 YNFKEQ. Trimming left V 0 bases short and J 6 bases short, with 21 bases between. DNA for the CDR3: TGTGCCAGCAGCCAAGAGGGCCTATGGCTGAACTACCCAAACATTCAGTACTTC. Its translation is CASSQEGLWLNYPNIQYF.

The chain links TRBV10-3 to TRBJ2-1, with 11 positions matching TRBD2. With 0 bases clipped from V and 8 bases from J, the junction kept 9 bases outside the gene matches. The CDR3 loop spans 17 amino acids. The germline CDR1 and CDR2 sequences are ENHRY and SYGVKD. The CDR3 reads CAISESTSGGGVDEQFF. CDR3 sequence (DNA): TGTGCCATCAGTGAGTCCACTAGCGGGGGTGGCGTGGATGAGCAGTTCTTC.

This clonotype appeared a single time. The junction differs from germline at one of its ends, possibly a read error. The chain combines TRBV28 with TRBJ1-5, with D unclear. The CDR3 is made up of 15 amino acids. Per germline, CDR1 MDHEN and CDR2 SYDVKM. The chain's CDR3 is CASMSGLAATQTQHF. The CDR3 nucleotides are TGTGCCAGCATGTCAGGTCTGGCAGCCACTCAGACCCAGCATTTT. The full variable domain, rest sourced from reference TRBV28 and TRBJ1-5, is DVKVTQSSRYLVKRTGEKVFLECVQDMDHENMFWYRQDPGLGLRLIYFSYDVKMKEKGDIPEGYSVSREKKERFSLILESASTNQTSMYLCASMSGLAATQTQHFGDGTRLSIL.

V gene TRBV20-1 combines with J gene TRBJ2-2, with TRBD2 identical over 8 bases. The J segment lost 8 bases and the V segment lost 6 bases, leaving 11 bases of the junction unmatched. CDR1 and CDR2 from the germline V gene are DFQATT and SNEGSKA (reference sequence). CDR3 length: 14 amino acids. The chain's CDR3 is CSARTGRGEGELFF. Here the CDR3 DNA reads TGCAGTGCCAGAACGGGGCGGGGGGAGGGGGAGCTGTTTTTT.

The chain is built from TRBV5-8 and TRBJ2-5, with a weak D call TRBD2 (6 bases). CDR3 length: 14 amino acids. Germline loops: CDR1 SGHTS, CDR2 YDEGEE. Trimming left V 2 bases short and J 3 bases short, with 11 bases between. CDR3 in DNA: TGTGCCAGCAGCTTCGGAGGGCTGGAAGAGACCCAGTACTTC. Translation: CASSFGGLEETQYF.

This clonotype was observed at least ten times. The rearrangement joins TRBV11-2 to TRBJ2-2, with TRBD2 identical over 7 bases. The CDR3 extends over 16 amino acids. V lost 1 base and J lost 1; bases outside the gene matches: 3. Germline CDR1 and CDR2: SGHAT and FQNNGV. The DNA for the CDR3 is TGTGCCAGCAGCTTAGCCACTAGCGAGAACACCGGGGAGCTGTTTTTT. Its protein product is CASSLATSENTGELFF.

The chain employs TRBV30 and TRBJ2-3, with TRBD2 identical over 8 bases. Germline values: CDR1 GTSNPN, CDR2 SVGIG (reference sequence). This CDR3 comprises 15 residues. Trimming took 2 bases from V and 0 from J; bases not matched to a gene: 4. The CDR3 is CAWSFRGGSTDTQYF. CDR3 nucleotide sequence: TGTGCCTGGAGTTTCCGGGGGGGGAGCACAGATACGCAGTATTTT. Full variable domain (missing parts from reference TRBV30 and TRBJ2-3): SQTIHQWPATLVQPVGSPLSLECTVEGTSNPNLYWYRQAAGRGLQLLFYSVGIGQISSEVPQNLSASRPQDRQFILSSKKLLLSDSGFYLCAWSFRGGSTDTQYFGPGTRLTVL.

A note on this clonotype: A much larger clone differs by one base, so this may be a read error. The V and J genes are TRBV7-2 and TRBJ2-7, with TRBD1 matching 7 bases. CDR3 length: 16 amino acids. Looked up from germline, CDR1 is SGHTA and CDR2 is FQGNSA. The CDR3 region has the DNA TGCGCCAGCAGCCAAGACTCGGGACAGAACTCCTACGAGCAGTACTTC. Translated: CASSQDSGQNSYEQYF.

There are a few counts of this clonotype. This chain links TRBV2 with TRBJ2-5; D gene uncertain. Trimming took off 6 bases at V and 4 bases at J, with 15 bases between the two ends. The CDR3 is 14 amino acids. Germline CDR1 is SNHLY and CDR2 is FYNNEI. DNA for the CDR3: TGTGCCAGCAGAGATGGAACTCAAGGAGAGACCCAGTACTTC. Translating it yields CASRDGTQGETQYF.

The V gene is TRBV5-1, the J gene TRBJ2-1; unclear D gene. The V end lost 4 bases, the J end lost 5 bases, and 13 bases lay between the germline ends. Per the germline V gene, CDR1 is SGHRS and CDR2 is YFSETQ. The CDR3 spans 14 residues. The DNA of the CDR3 is TGCGCCAGCAGCCCGGAACTAAACGACAATGAGCAGTTCTTC. Translated, it gives CASSPELNDNEQFF.

V and J are TRBV7-6 and TRBJ2-7; D could derive from TRBD1 or TRBD2 (5 bases each). Germline values: CDR1 SGHVS, CDR2 FNYEAQ. The CDR3 is 15 residues long. Between the trimmed V and J ends, which lost 5 bases and 4 bases, there was a span of 18 bases. The CDR3 region is CASSPGLGPFYEQYF. The CDR3 coding sequence is TGTGCCAGCAGCCCAGGACTGGGACCATTTTACGAGCAGTACTTC.

The J gene is TRBJ1-3, the V gene TRBV7-3; tentative D call: TRBD1 (5 bases). CDR1 and CDR2 from the germline V gene are SGHTA and FQGTGA. The CDR3 extends over 16 amino acids. The germline V and J ends were trimmed by 7 bases and 9 bases, with 25 bases remaining between them. CDR3 residues: CASTLTQVHTSSTIYF. The CDR3, as DNA: TGTGCCAGCACCTTGACACAGGTGCACACGAGCAGCACCATATATTTT.